These T cell receptor beta chains were read from a single sample in a study of cytomegalovirus exposure and HLA in healthy donors. Some clones are missing from TCRdb's copy, which holds only in-frame ones; the method was immunoSEQ multiplex PCR. The sample carries 60,000 to 90,000 clones, 70% recorded once. The sequenced sample was PBMCs. These receptors all stem from a woman in her 50s in good health and CMV-seropositive. The CDR3 runs from the conserved cysteine through the conserved F or W. A D gene is named only where the DNA matches it firmly. Only part of the rows carry a size: once, few, many, or a class if the clone is expanded.

v_gene: TRBV4-3; d_gene: -; j_gene: TRBJ1-3; abundance: once; CDR3nt: TGCGCCAGCAGCCAAGGGGGCACAGGGGGAAACACCATATATTTT; CDR3aa: CASSQGGTGGNTIYF
v_gene: TRBV5-1; d_gene: TRBD1; j_gene: TRBJ2-3; abundance: -; CDR3nt: TGCGCCAGCAGCGTGGGACAGGGATCCACAGATACGCAGTATTTT; CDR3aa: CASSVGQGSTDTQYF
v_gene: TRBV15; d_gene: -; j_gene: TRBJ2-6; abundance: -; CDR3nt: TGTGCCACCAGCTGGGGGGCTGGGGCCAACGTCCTGACTTTC; CDR3aa: CATSWGAGANVLTF
v_gene: TRBV5-1; d_gene: -; j_gene: TRBJ2-7; abundance: -; CDR3nt: TGCGCCAGCAGCCGGCAGGGTATCTACGAGCAGTACTTC; CDR3aa: CASSRQGIYEQYF
v_gene: TRBV19; d_gene: TRBD2; j_gene: TRBJ2-1; abundance: -; CDR3nt: TGTGCCAGTAGGCCTAGCGGGAGGGATGGGGATGAGCAGTTCTTC; CDR3aa: CASRPSGRDGDEQFF
v_gene: TRBV7-2; d_gene: TRBD2; j_gene: TRBJ2-3; abundance: -; CDR3nt: TGTGCCAGCAGCTGGACTAGCGGGGGCCGCACAGATACGCAGTATTTT; CDR3aa: CASSWTSGGRTDTQYF
v_gene: TRBV27; d_gene: TRBD1; j_gene: TRBJ1-4; abundance: -; CDR3nt: TGTGCCAGCAGTGATCCGGGACAGGGATGGGAAAAACTGTTTTTT; CDR3aa: CASSDPGQGWEKLFF
v_gene: TRBV30; d_gene: TRBD1; j_gene: TRBJ1-2; abundance: -; CDR3nt: TGTGCCTGGAGTGTACAGGGGGACTATGGCTACACCTTC; CDR3aa: CAWSVQGDYGYTF
v_gene: TRBV6-1; d_gene: -; j_gene: TRBJ1-4; abundance: -; CDR3nt: TGTGCCAGCAGTGAAAACTCAGCGGGGGATGAAAAACTGTTTTTT; CDR3aa: CASSENSAGDEKLFF
v_gene: TRBV7-9; d_gene: TRBD1; j_gene: TRBJ2-2; abundance: -; CDR3nt: TGTGCCAGCAGCTACCGGGACAGGGAATCCGGGGAGCTGTTTTTT; CDR3aa: CASSYRDRESGELFF
v_gene: TRBV2; d_gene: -; j_gene: TRBJ2-7; abundance: -; CDR3nt: TGTGCCAGCGAGATTCTACAAAGCGCGGAAAGACAGTACTTC; CDR3aa: CASEILQSAERQYF
v_gene: TRBV21-1; d_gene: -; j_gene: TRBJ2-7; abundance: -; CDR3nt: TGTGCCAGCAGCAAAATCGTTAGCGGGGAAGGTATTTACTTC; CDR3aa: CASSKIVSGEGIYF
v_gene: TRBV5-1; d_gene: -; j_gene: TRBJ2-3; abundance: -; CDR3nt: TGCGCCAGCAGCGCTACGGGAACCACTAGCACAGATACGCAGTATTTT; CDR3aa: CASSATGTTSTDTQYF
v_gene: TRBV29-1; d_gene: TRBD1; j_gene: TRBJ2-7; abundance: -; CDR3nt: TGCAGCGTTGTTCCGGGACAGGGTAGGCACGAGCAGTACTTC; CDR3aa: CSVVPGQGRHEQYF
v_gene: TRBV5-5; d_gene: -; j_gene: TRBJ1-5; abundance: -; CDR3nt: TGTGCCAGCAGCTCCGGGACGGGAGTTGGTCAGCCCCAGCATTTT; CDR3aa: CASSSGTGVGQPQHF
v_gene: TRBV28; d_gene: -; j_gene: TRBJ1-2; abundance: -; CDR3nt: TGTGCCAGCAGTTTATGGGGGGGAGTGGAGAACTATGGCTACACCTTC; CDR3aa: CASSLWGGVENYGYTF
v_gene: TRBV29-1; d_gene: TRBD1; j_gene: TRBJ1-1; abundance: -; CDR3nt: TGCAGCGTCTCGGGACAGATGAACACTGAAGCTTTCTTT; CDR3aa: CSVSGQMNTEAFF
v_gene: TRBV5-1; d_gene: TRBD2; j_gene: TRBJ2-3; abundance: -; CDR3nt: TGCGCCAGCAGCTTGGGTCCTAGCGGGAGAGGTGTGGGCACAGATACGCAGTATTTT; CDR3aa: CASSLGPSGRGVGTDTQYF
v_gene: TRBV7-6; d_gene: -; j_gene: TRBJ1-1; abundance: -; CDR3nt: TGTGCCAGCAGCTTAGCGTCGGGGGTGGGGAACACTGAAGCTTTCTTT; CDR3aa: CASSLASGVGNTEAFF
v_gene: TRBV14; d_gene: TRBD2; j_gene: TRBJ2-3; abundance: -; CDR3nt: TGTGCCAGCAGCCAAGATGTAGGACTAGCGGGGGACACAGATACGCAGTATTTT; CDR3aa: CASSQDVGLAGDTDTQYF
v_gene: TRBV19; d_gene: -; j_gene: TRBJ1-1; abundance: -; CDR3nt: TGTGCCAGTATCAGCGGGCAAGACACTGAAGCTTTCTTT; CDR3aa: CASISGQDTEAFF
v_gene: TRBV2; d_gene: TRBD1; j_gene: TRBJ1-5; abundance: -; CDR3nt: TGTGCCAGCAGTCTACAGGGGAATGCTCAGCCCCAGCATTTT; CDR3aa: CASSLQGNAQPQHF
v_gene: TRBV2; d_gene: -; j_gene: TRBJ2-3; abundance: -; CDR3nt: TGTGCCAGCAGTGAAGGGACTCCTGGGGATACGCAGTATTTT; CDR3aa: CASSEGTPGDTQYF
v_gene: TRBV5-8; d_gene: -; j_gene: TRBJ2-6; abundance: -; CDR3nt: TGTGCCAGCAGCTCTACTACTGGGGCCAACGTCCTGACTTTC; CDR3aa: CASSSTTGANVLTF
v_gene: TRBV27; d_gene: TRBD2; j_gene: TRBJ2-7; abundance: -; CDR3nt: TGTGCCAGCAGAGCTCCGGGACTACCTCTCTCCTACGAGCAGTACTTC; CDR3aa: CASRAPGLPLSYEQYF
v_gene: TRBV5-6; d_gene: -; j_gene: TRBJ2-3; abundance: -; CDR3nt: TGTGCCAGCAGCTTGAGGCAGGGGTGGACAGATACGCAGTATTTT; CDR3aa: CASSLRQGWTDTQYF
v_gene: TRBV6-6; d_gene: -; j_gene: TRBJ2-1; abundance: few; CDR3nt: TGTGCCAGCAGTTACATATCGGGCGGGAATGAGCAGTTCTTC; CDR3aa: CASSYISGGNEQFF
v_gene: TRBV5-1; d_gene: TRBD2; j_gene: TRBJ2-1; abundance: -; CDR3nt: TGCGCCAGCAGCTGGACTAGCGGGGGGGCCGGTGAGCAGTTCTTC; CDR3aa: CASSWTSGGAGEQFF
v_gene: TRBV18; d_gene: TRBD1; j_gene: TRBJ2-7; abundance: -; CDR3nt: TGTGCCAGCTCATCCGGACAAGCCAGGGGGGAGCAGTACTTC; CDR3aa: CASSSGQARGEQYF
v_gene: TRBV12-5; d_gene: TRBD1; j_gene: TRBJ1-1; abundance: -; CDR3nt: TGTGCTAGTGGTTCTGGGACAGGGTTGAACACTGAAGCTTTCTTT; CDR3aa: CASGSGTGLNTEAFF
v_gene: TRBV13; d_gene: TRBD1; j_gene: TRBJ1-2; abundance: -; CDR3nt: TGTGCCAGCAGCTCGATAGGGACAGGCCCCTATGGCTACACCTTC; CDR3aa: CASSSIGTGPYGYTF
v_gene: TRBV28; d_gene: TRBD1; j_gene: TRBJ2-7; abundance: -; CDR3nt: TGTGCCAGCACCCTCACAGGGGTACTCTACGAGCAGTACTTC; CDR3aa: CASTLTGVLYEQYF
v_gene: TRBV30; d_gene: -; j_gene: TRBJ2-7; abundance: few; CDR3nt: TGTGCCTGGAGTTGGACAGTAGCCTACGAGCAGTACTTC; CDR3aa: CAWSWTVAYEQYF
v_gene: TRBV30; d_gene: TRBD1; j_gene: TRBJ2-5; abundance: -; CDR3nt: TGTGCCTTGGACAGGGGAGGCGGAGAGACCCAGTACTTC; CDR3aa: CALDRGGGETQYF
v_gene: TRBV5-4; d_gene: TRBD1; j_gene: TRBJ2-7; abundance: -; CDR3nt: TGTGCCAGCAGCCCCCACCCGGGACAGAATTACGAGCAGTACTTC; CDR3aa: CASSPHPGQNYEQYF
v_gene: TRBV7-2; d_gene: -; j_gene: TRBJ1-3; abundance: once; CDR3nt: TGTGCCAGCAGCTTAAGTTTGGGGCCCCTCTCTGGAAACACCATATATTTT; CDR3aa: CASSLSLGPLSGNTIYF
v_gene: TRBV2; d_gene: -; j_gene: TRBJ1-4; abundance: few; CDR3nt: TGTGCCAGCAGTTCGGGGGTGGATGAAAAACTGTTTTTT; CDR3aa: CASSSGVDEKLFF
v_gene: TRBV2; d_gene: -; j_gene: TRBJ2-1; abundance: few; CDR3nt: TGTGCCAGCAGCCCAAGTAGGGGCAGTGCCTACAATGAGCAGTTCTTC; CDR3aa: CASSPSRGSAYNEQFF
v_gene: TRBV5-1; d_gene: TRBD2; j_gene: TRBJ2-1; abundance: -; CDR3nt: TGCGCCAGCAGCTTAATGGCTAGCGGGGGGCAAAATGAGCAGTTCTTC; CDR3aa: CASSLMASGGQNEQFF
v_gene: TRBV28; d_gene: -; j_gene: TRBJ1-2; abundance: -; CDR3nt: TGTGCCAGCAGCTACCAGGGGTACTACACCTTC; CDR3aa: CASSYQGYYTF
v_gene: TRBV7-2; d_gene: -; j_gene: TRBJ1-2; abundance: -; CDR3nt: TGTGCCAGCAGCTTAAGTGGGGGCGCAAACTATGGCTACACCTTC; CDR3aa: CASSLSGGANYGYTF
v_gene: TRBV6-5; d_gene: TRBD1; j_gene: TRBJ1-6; abundance: -; CDR3nt: TGTGCCAGCAGGTTCACAGGGGTCTATAATTCACCCCTCCACTTT; CDR3aa: CASRFTGVYNSPLHF
v_gene: TRBV11-2; d_gene: -; j_gene: TRBJ2-7; abundance: -; CDR3nt: TGTGCCAGCAGCTTAGGCAGGGACGAGCAGTACTTC; CDR3aa: CASSLGRDEQYF
v_gene: TRBV30; d_gene: -; j_gene: TRBJ2-7; abundance: -; CDR3nt: TGTGCCTGGAGCTTAAACGGGGGCGAGCAGTACTTC; CDR3aa: CAWSLNGGEQYF
v_gene: TRBV14; d_gene: TRBD2; j_gene: TRBJ2-3; abundance: once; CDR3nt: TGTGCCAGCAGCCGCCAGACTAGCGCCGTAAGCACAGATACGCAGTATTTT; CDR3aa: CASSRQTSAVSTDTQYF
v_gene: TRBV10-3; d_gene: TRBD1; j_gene: TRBJ2-7; abundance: -; CDR3nt: TGTGCCATCGGGGAAAGACAGGGGGCATCCTACGAGCAGTACTTC; CDR3aa: CAIGERQGASYEQYF
v_gene: TRBV7-2; d_gene: TRBD2; j_gene: TRBJ2-1; abundance: -; CDR3nt: TGTGCCAGCAGCTTAGCTAGCGGGGTTGACAATGAGCAGTTCTTC; CDR3aa: CASSLASGVDNEQFF
v_gene: TRBV27; d_gene: TRBD1; j_gene: TRBJ2-2; abundance: -; CDR3nt: TGTGCCAGCAGTTCCCTCCGACAGGGCGGCGGGGAGCTGTTTTTT; CDR3aa: CASSSLRQGGGELFF
v_gene: TRBV7-2; d_gene: -; j_gene: TRBJ2-1; abundance: -; CDR3nt: TGTGCCAGCAGGGAGTCCTCGCAAGGCAATGAGCAGTTCTTC; CDR3aa: CASRESSQGNEQFF
v_gene: TRBV19; d_gene: -; j_gene: TRBJ2-3; abundance: -; CDR3nt: TGTGCCAGTAGTATACAACTCACAGATACGCAGTATTTT; CDR3aa: CASSIQLTDTQYF
v_gene: TRBV6-8; d_gene: TRBD2; j_gene: TRBJ2-5; abundance: -; CDR3nt: TGTGCCAGCACCCCCCAACGGCAGGGAGGGTCGTGTGGGGAGACCCAGTACTTC; CDR3aa: CASTPQRQGGSCGETQYF
v_gene: TRBV7-2; d_gene: TRBD2; j_gene: TRBJ2-7; abundance: -; CDR3nt: TGTGCCAGCAGCTTTAGTGGGCTAGCGGGAGAAGTCTACGAGCAGTACTTC; CDR3aa: CASSFSGLAGEVYEQYF
v_gene: TRBV5-1; d_gene: -; j_gene: TRBJ1-2; abundance: -; CDR3nt: TGCGCCAGCAGCTTGGACAATAACTATGGCTACACCTTC; CDR3aa: CASSLDNNYGYTF
v_gene: TRBV7-2; d_gene: -; j_gene: TRBJ1-6; abundance: -; CDR3nt: TGTGCCAGCGGGAGGGGAGGCTCCTATAATTCACCCCTCCACTTT; CDR3aa: CASGRGGSYNSPLHF
v_gene: TRBV7-2; d_gene: -; j_gene: TRBJ2-2; abundance: -; CDR3nt: TGTGCCAGCAACTCAGGGTATTCAAGCACCGGGGAGCTGTTTTTT; CDR3aa: CASNSGYSSTGELFF
v_gene: TRBV7-2; d_gene: -; j_gene: TRBJ1-2; abundance: -; CDR3nt: TGTGCCAGCAGCTTAAACCCGGGGGAAGGCTACACCTTC; CDR3aa: CASSLNPGEGYTF
v_gene: TRBV7-2; d_gene: TRBD1; j_gene: TRBJ1-6; abundance: -; CDR3nt: TGTGCCAGCAGCAAGCGGACAGGGAATAATTCACCCCTCCACTTT; CDR3aa: CASSKRTGNNSPLHF
v_gene: TRBV11-2; d_gene: -; j_gene: TRBJ1-1; abundance: -; CDR3nt: TGTGCCAGCAGCCCCTATCCCCGGCAGGTTGGGGGGTACACTGAAGCTTTCTTT; CDR3aa: CASSPYPRQVGGYTEAFF
v_gene: TRBV7-2; d_gene: TRBD2; j_gene: TRBJ2-7; abundance: -; CDR3nt: TGTGCCAGCAGCATCACTAGCGGGGGGGCTTATGTCGAGCAGTACTTC; CDR3aa: CASSITSGGAYVEQYF